These 21 T cell receptor beta chains originate from one sample sequenced in a study of spatial heterogeneity in lung cancer (dated by TCRdb to between 2019 and 2020). Their antigen targets remain unknown. Results the study describes overall, beyond this receptor: The tumor nonsynonymous mutation count correlated with the number of expanded intratumoral alpha and beta TCRs.

The sample's time point, from its label and the paper: sample taken at primary tumor resection. Libraries were built with 5' RACE. The instrument was a NextSeq 500. In-frame beta chains were kept once TCRdb had trimmed the public reads at Q25 with fastp and called clones with MiXCR. Entries are consolidated by CDR3 protein sequence, retaining the most common genes and DNA. This sample comprises about 6,000 distinct CDR3 sequences, approximately 8.5% of them detected only once. The top ten constitute just over 25% of the sample. The sequencing here drew on lung tumor tissue, taken at surgery. These receptors were collected from a female donor with early-stage non-small cell lung cancer.

The chain carries TRBV20-1 and TRBJ1-5; D gene unclear. Looked up from germline, CDR1 is DFQATT and CDR2 is SNEGSKA (reference sequence). V was shortened by 3 bases and J by 6 bases, with 18 bases between the two germline ends. CDR3 size: 15 residues. CDR3 sequence (DNA): TGCAGTGCTAGGGTTCGCTCTTCCGGAGGTCAGCCCCAGCATTTT. Protein product: CSARVRSSGGQPQHF.

Only a few counts were recorded for this clonotype. This chain joins TRBV5-1 and TRBJ2-3, with 7 bases lining up with TRBD1. The trim removed 1 base at V and 2 bases at J, leaving 4 bases unmatched. Germline CDR1 reads SGHRS; CDR2 reads YFSETQ. The CDR3 runs to 15 residues. The CDR3 is CASSLLGQITDTQYF. The CDR3 region has the DNA TGCGCCAGCAGCTTGTTGGGACAGATCACAGATACGCAGTATTTT. The full variable domain, rest sourced from reference TRBV5-1 and TRBJ2-3, is KAGVTQTPRYLIKTRGQQVTLSCSPISGHRSVSWYQQTPGQGLQFLFEYFSETQRNKGNFPGRFSGRQFSNSRSEMNVSTLELGDSALYLCASSLLGQITDTQYFGPGTRLTVL.

The V and J genes are TRBV7-2 and TRBJ1-1; possible D gene TRBD1, 6 bases. From germline, CDR1 is SGHTA and CDR2 FQGNSA. Trimming took off 1 base at V and 0 bases at J, with 12 bases between the two ends. CDR3 length: 16 residues. CDR3 loop: CASSLVDSILNTEAFF. CDR3 DNA: TGTGCCAGCAGCTTAGTGGACAGCATTTTGAACACTGAAGCTTTCTTT.

The rearrangement joins TRBV4-1 to TRBJ2-7; TRBD1 is a possible D gene (5 bases). The ends were cut back, 3 bases at V and 7 bases at J, with 16 bases in the middle. CDR1 is MGHRA and CDR2 is YSYEKL in the germline V gene. CDR3 length: 14 amino acids. The CDR3 is CASSQGPSLGEQYF. The CDR3 nucleotides read TGCGCCAGCAGCCAGGGGCCTTCCCTCGGGGAGCAGTACTTC.

In its sample, this clonotype was seen many times. The chain uses TRBV15 and TRBJ1-1, with 8 positions matching TRBD1. The CDR3 spans 15 residues. Per germline, CDR1 LNHNV and CDR2 YYDKDF (reference sequence). V lost 0 bases and J lost 8; bases outside the gene matches: 8. The CDR3 reads CATSRDTRTGSEAFF. CDR3 in DNA: TGTGCCACCAGCAGAGATACCCGGACAGGGAGCGAAGCTTTCTTT.

This clonotype rates as medium-sized. This chain links TRBV4-1 with TRBJ1-1; TRBD1 aligns across 7 bases. Germline assignment: CDR1 MGHRA and CDR2 YSYEKL. The CDR3 is made up of 16 amino acids. Trimming removed 4 bases from V and 4 bases from J; junction bases left unmatched: 12. CDR3 sequence reads: CASSRGVGQSVTEAFF. CDR3 DNA sequence: TGCGCCAGCAGCCGGGGAGTGGGACAGTCCGTCACTGAAGCTTTCTTT.

The chain uses TRBV19 and TRBJ2-1; 12 bases match TRBD1. Germline loops: CDR1 LNHDA, CDR2 SQIVND (reference sequence). The CDR3 runs 16 residues. Trimming cost V 9 bases and J 7 bases; bases outside gene matches: 13. In DNA, the CDR3 is TGTGCCAGAGATTCTGTACCGGGACAGGGGGCAAATGAGCAGTTCTTC. Translation: CARDSVPGQGANEQFF.

This clonotype was counted at least ten times. The CDR3 region is CASSESGGRSSYEQYF. CDR3 DNA: TGTGCCAGCAGTGAATCGGGGGGACGGAGCTCCTACGAGCAGTACTTC. The chain employs TRBV25-1 and TRBJ2-7; 7 bases line up with TRBD2. Trimming cost V 1 base and J 0 bases; bases outside gene matches: 6. The germline V gene encodes CDR1 MGHDK and CDR2 SYGVNS. This CDR3 region has 16 residues.

This clonotype has a handful of counts. The chain uses TRBV12-3 or TRBV12-4 and TRBJ2-3, with 9 bases identical to TRBD2. Germline trimming cut 5 bases from V and 6 bases from J; bases unmatched to any gene: 12. This CDR3 has 16 amino acids. The CDR3 protein is CASSASGTSLTDTQYF. In nucleotides, the CDR3 is TGTGCCAGCAGTGCCTCCGGGACTAGCTTAACGGATACGCAGTATTTT.

This chain links TRBV2 with TRBJ2-5; 10 bases are shared with TRBD1. CDR3 length: 15 amino acids. Germline trimming cut 8 bases from V and 5 bases from J; bases unmatched to any gene: 11. The germline V gene encodes CDR1 SNHLY and CDR2 FYNNEI. The CDR3 sequence is CASPRGQGEMETQYF. The DNA of the CDR3 is TGTGCCAGCCCTAGAGGACAGGGGGAGATGGAGACCCAGTACTTC.

The rearrangement joins TRBV5-1 to TRBJ2-1, with 8 bases lining up with TRBD2. V gave up 3 bases and J gave up 10 bases; unmatched junction bases: 6. The CDR3 has 13 amino acids. Per the germline V gene, CDR1 is SGHRS and CDR2 is YFSETQ. CDR3 DNA sequence: TGCGCCAGCAGCTCGGGGCGGGGGGCCGAGCAGTTCTTC. Translating gives CASSSGRGAEQFF.

This clonotype was observed many times. The chain couples TRBV9 to TRBJ2-1, with D possibly being TRBD1 (6 bases). Germline CDR1 and CDR2: SGDLS and YYNGEE. Deletions cut 4 bases from V and 6 bases from J, with 17 bases between. The CDR3 runs 15 residues. CDR3 residues: CASSHSLEQGNEQFF. For the CDR3, the DNA is TGTGCCAGCAGCCACTCCTTAGAACAGGGCAATGAGCAGTTCTTC.

The sample holds many counts of this clonotype. This chain links TRBV5-5 with TRBJ2-7, with D uncertain. Germline loops: CDR1 SGHKS, CDR2 YYEKEE (reference sequence). The CDR3 is made up of 14 amino acids. The ends were cut back, 0 bases at V and 0 bases at J, with 7 bases in the middle. In DNA form, the CDR3 reads TGTGCCAGCAGCTTGGCCGTCAGCTCCTACGAGCAGTACTTC. Residues: CASSLAVSSYEQYF.

The chain couples TRBV5-1 to TRBJ2-7; the match to TRBD1 covers 9 bases. The length of the CDR3 is 15 residues. J lost 5 bases, V lost 7 bases, and 13 bases had no gene match. CDR1 and CDR2 from the germline V gene are SGHRS and YFSETQ. In DNA form, the CDR3 reads TGCGCCAGCGGTCGAGGGACAGGGAATGTCAACGAGCAGTACTTC. As protein: CASGRGTGNVNEQYF.

A few counts support this clonotype. CDR3 bases: TGCGCCAGCAGCTTCGGGGACTTCAATTCACCCCTCCACTTT. Its protein is CASSFGDFNSPLHF. This chain connects TRBV5-1 to TRBJ1-6; TRBD1 might be the D (5 bases). Germline V gene lookup returns CDR1 SGHRS and CDR2 YFSETQ. CDR3 length: 14 residues. The V end was cut by 2 bases, the J end by 7 bases, with 10 bases between.

This chain links TRBV20-1 with TRBJ1-1; D ambiguous. The length of the CDR3 is 12 residues. Trimming took off 6 bases at V and 6 bases at J, with 14 bases between the two ends. The germline V gene has CDR1 DFQATT and CDR2 SNEGSKA (reference sequence). CDR3 sequence reads: CSADSRRAEAFF. The CDR3 nucleotides read TGCAGTGCCGATTCCCGGAGAGCTGAAGCTTTCTTT.

This clonotype qualifies as medium-sized. This chain joins TRBV10-3 and TRBJ2-1; D not certain. This CDR3 has 11 amino acids. V lost 10 bases and J 7 bases, leaving 11 bases between the germline ends. The germline gives CDR1 ENHRY, CDR2 SYGVKD. CDR3 sequence reads: CATTTANEQFF. The CDR3 nucleotides are TGTGCCACCACGACTGCGAATGAGCAGTTCTTC.

V is TRBV20-1 and J is TRBJ1-4, with D tentatively TRBD1 (5 bases). From germline, CDR1 is DFQATT and CDR2 SNEGSKA (reference sequence). V lost 0 bases to trimming and J lost 4 bases, with 12 bases between them. The CDR3 runs to 15 residues. This chain's CDR3 is CSARDRGRYNEKLFF. The DNA for the CDR3 is TGCAGTGCTAGAGATCGGGGCAGGTATAATGAAAAACTGTTTTTT.

The sample holds many counts of this clonotype. The chain links TRBV6-2 or TRBV6-3 to TRBJ2-1; 7 bases fit TRBD1. The CDR3 has 14 residues. Trimming removed 2 bases from V and 4 bases from J; junction bases left unmatched: 2. The germline V gene has CDR1 MNHEY and CDR2 SVGEGT. CDR3 sequence (DNA): TGTGCCAGCAGTTACCCCAGGGGGTACAATGAGCAGTTCTTC. Its translation: CASSYPRGYNEQFF.

This clonotype showed up just a few times. This chain uses TRBV20-1 with TRBJ1-1; TRBD1 is a possible D gene (6 bases). V lost 6 bases and J 1 base, leaving 15 bases between the germline ends. This CDR3 contains 14 residues. Germline V CDR1 and CDR2: DFQATT, SNEGSKA (reference sequence). The CDR3 region has the DNA TGCAGTGCCCCTGACGGGACAAAGAACACTGAAGCTTTCTTT. The encoded protein is CSAPDGTKNTEAFF.

This clonotype has ten or more counts. CDR3: CASSPRLEQETQYF. The DNA of the CDR3 is TGTGCCAGCAGCCCTAGACTGGAACAAGAGACCCAGTACTTC. The chain links TRBV6-5 to TRBJ2-5; no clear D gene. The germline gives CDR1 MNHEY, CDR2 SVGAGI. The CDR3 extends over 14 amino acids. Deletions cut 6 bases from V and 2 bases from J, with 13 bases between.